This TCR beta chain appears in the sequencing data of a study of T cell responses to AZD1222 COVID-19 vaccine. Study-level results: Nearly half of spike-specific TCRs reportedly target unmutated variant regions. Spike was spanned by vaccine-associated CD4 TCRs, which were dominant at 160-218 and 743-854.

The V and J ends lost 4 bases and 3 bases, in that order; junction bases with no gene match: 9. CDR1 is SGHAT and CDR2 is FQNNGV in the germline V gene. The CDR3 loop spans 16 amino acids. Profiling relied on immunoSEQ multiplex PCR, and the TCRdb table lists in-frame clones only, not all of them. The sample lists approximately 110,000 clones; approximately 85% were seen once. As for this clone: Its antigen is currently unknown.

Material: peripheral blood, obtained 28 days after the second AZD1222 dose. The TCR was taken from an adult who received the AZD1222 COVID-19 vaccine. The chain recombines TRBV11-2 with TRBJ2-7, with 10 nucleotides matching TRBD2. CDR3 amino acids: CASSSPPLAGDYEQYF. The CDR3 DNA sequence: TGTGCCAGCAGCTCCCCCCCGCTAGCGGGAGACTACGAGCAGTACTTC. Full variable domain (missing parts from reference TRBV11-2 and TRBJ2-7): EAGVAQSPRYKIIEKRQSVAFWCNPISGHATLYWYQQILGQGPKLLIQFQNNGVVDDSQLPKDRFSAERLKGVDSTLKIQPAKLEDSAVYLCASSSPPLAGDYEQYFGPGTRLTVT.